A selection of T cell receptor beta chains follows, all from one sample in a study of blood T cell repertoires in COVID-19. This table comes from immunoSEQ multiplex PCR, and its TCRdb copy is limited to in-frame clones, with some not included. The repertoire includes some 190,000 clones, over 70% of them detected once, and around an eighth sits in the top ten. The source material was PBMCs or T cells enriched from blood (not recorded which). Every receptor here comes from a man aged 55 to 69 who had been exposed to COVID-19. Both conserved end residues are part of each CDR3. A D gene is named only where the DNA matches it firmly. The size of a clone is reported for some rows only, either as once, few or many, or as a class for expanded clones.

d_gene,abundance,j_gene,v_gene,CDR3nt,CDR3aa
.,.,TRBJ2-1,TRBV5-5,TGTGCCAGCAGCTTGGCCTCGTTTAGTGGGCGAAGGGGGAATGAGCAGTTCTTC,CASSLASFSGRRGNEQFF
.,many,TRBJ1-5,TRBV2,TGTGCCAGCAAGGAGGCGACAGCGGGAGGACAGCCCCAGCATTTT,CASKEATAGGQPQHF
.,few,TRBJ2-7,TRBV2,TGTGCCAGCAGTGACCAGGGCTACGAGCAGTACTTC,CASSDQGYEQYF
TRBD1,.,TRBJ2-3,TRBV24-1,TGTGCCACCAGTAAGACAGGGCCCACAGATACGCAGTATTTT,CATSKTGPTDTQYF
TRBD2,.,TRBJ2-1,TRBV9,TGTGCCAGCAGCGCGACTAGCGGGAGGTACAATGAGCAGTTCTTC,CASSATSGRYNEQFF
.,once,TRBJ1-2,TRBV6-1,TGTGCCAGCAGTGAAGCGTGGGCCAGGGGTGATGGCTACACCTTC,CASSEAWARGDGYTF
TRBD1,.,TRBJ2-2,TRBV5-8,TGTGCCAGCAGCCCGGGGACAGGGGCCCGCACCGGGGAGCTGTTTTTT,CASSPGTGARTGELFF
TRBD1,.,TRBJ2-7,TRBV5-1,TGCGCCAGCAAGGCCCAGGGGGCGATCTACGAGCAGTACTTC,CASKAQGAIYEQYF
TRBD1,once,TRBJ1-4,TRBV5-4,TGTGCCAGCAGCTTGGCTCAGACAGGGCTAAATGAAAAACTGTTTTTT,CASSLAQTGLNEKLFF
.,once,TRBJ2-7,TRBV11-2,TGTGCCAGCAGCTCCACCTCACAGGGTGGGGGCGAGCAGTACTTC,CASSSTSQGGGEQYF
TRBD1,.,TRBJ2-2,TRBV27,TGTGCCAGCAGTTCTTACGGGACAGGGGAGCACGGGGAGCTGTTTTTT,CASSSYGTGEHGELFF
.,.,TRBJ2-7,TRBV6-5,TGTGCCAGCAGTCAGAACAGGGCCGGGTACGAGCAGTACTTC,CASSQNRAGYEQYF
TRBD1,.,TRBJ1-4,TRBV7-2,TGTGCCAGCAGCCTGGGGACAGGACAAAATGAAAAACTGTTTTTT,CASSLGTGQNEKLFF
TRBD1,.,TRBJ2-1,TRBV19,TGTGCCAGTAATTCGCGGGACAGGGGTTCCAATGAGCAGTTCTTC,CASNSRDRGSNEQFF
TRBD2,.,TRBJ2-5,TRBV5-4,TGTGCCAGCAGCTCCCCCCCTAGACTAGCGGGGCAAGAGACCCAGTACTTC,CASSSPPRLAGQETQYF
TRBD2,.,TRBJ2-7,TRBV5-1,TGCGCCAGCAGCTTGATCAGCGGGAGTGACTTCTACGAGCAGTACTTC,CASSLISGSDFYEQYF
.,.,TRBJ1-5,TRBV7-2,TGTGCCAGCAGCTTGAGCGGGGTCAACCAGCCCCAGCATTTT,CASSLSGVNQPQHF
TRBD1,.,TRBJ1-2,TRBV30,TGTGCCTGGAGTCCGTACAGGGGTGGCTACACCTTC,CAWSPYRGGYTF
.,.,TRBJ1-2,TRBV19,TGTGCCAGTAGTGCAGGGGACTATGGCTACACCTTC,CASSAGDYGYTF
TRBD1,.,TRBJ1-1,TRBV6-5,TGTGCCAGCGAGACTGGACAGGGGGGTATTCGAGCTTTCTTT,CASETGQGGIRAFF
TRBD2,.,TRBJ2-7,TRBV10-3,TGTGCCATCAGTGAAGAGGCTAGCGGGAGACAGCAGTACTTC,CAISEEASGRQQYF
TRBD2,.,TRBJ2-1,TRBV30,TGTGCCTGGGGCGGGCTAGCGGGGAAGAGGAATGAGCAGTTCTTC,CAWGGLAGKRNEQFF
TRBD1,.,TRBJ1-5,TRBV28,TGTGCCAGCATTAAGACAGGGGGCGATCAGCCCCAGCATTTT,CASIKTGGDQPQHF
.,once,TRBJ2-2,TRBV18,TGTGCCAGCTCACCCACTGCAGGGGTCACCGGGGAGCTGTTTTTT,CASSPTAGVTGELFF
.,.,TRBJ1-1,TRBV27,TGTGCCAGCAGTTTATCGGGGGGAGTGACTGAAGCTTTCTTT,CASSLSGGVTEAFF
.,.,TRBJ2-1,TRBV27,TGTGCCAGCAGAGAGAGGGCGGCCTACAATGAGCAGTTCTTC,CASRERAAYNEQFF